This T cell receptor beta chain emerged from a study of CD8 T cells in Susac syndrome. General study findings and limits: When the CD4+ T cell repertoires of patients with Susac syndrome were examined, they did not show any clonal expansion.

Remarks on this clonotype: Its specificity is not known.

Deletions cut 6 bases from V and 4 bases from J, with 18 bases between. CDR3 size: 14 residues. Germline V gene data show CDR1 as SQVTM and CDR2 as ANQGSEA. RNA was extracted with the RNeasy kit, and a quantity of about 0.45 to 1 ug was reverse transcribed using random hexamers. TCRdb re-called the immunoSEQ multiplex PCR reads through MiXCR, storing one row per CDR3 protein. The sample shows approximately 180,000 distinct CDR3 sequences, more than 85% of them seen only once. The rearrangement uses TRBV29-1 and TRBJ1-1; D might be TRBD1 (6 bases). Sequencing was done on a sample of CD4+ T cells from PBMCs. The TCR originated in a human donor with Susac syndrome. The CDR3 here is CSVATTGRGTEAFF. The CDR3 bases are TGCAGCGTCGCCACTACGGGCAGGGGCACTGAAGCTTTCTTT.